Listed here are 23 T cell receptor beta chains from one sample, sequenced in a study of shared clonotypes between healthy human individuals. Produced via immunoSEQ multiplex PCR; TCRdb's table is partial and in-frame only. The table has about 2,500,000 clones, approximately 90% seen once. The sequencing input was naive CD4+ T cells sorted from blood. Subset: CD45RA+ positively selected. These receptors came from a man between 18 and 29 years old in good health.

The V call is TRBV18, the J call TRBJ2-7; the match to TRBD2 covers 10 bases. The CDR3 is 15 residues long. Germline CDR1 and CDR2: KGHSH and LQKENI. V was clipped by 4 bases and J by 0 bases; unmatched bases: 3. CDR3 nucleotides: TGTGCCAGCTCACAGGGGACTAGCGTCTCCTACGAGCAGTACTTC. Its translation: CASSQGTSVSYEQYF. The whole variable domain, filled in from reference TRBV18 and TRBJ2-7, reads NAGVMQNPRHLVRRRGQEARLRCSPMKGHSHVYWYRQLPEEGLKFMVYLQKENIIDESGMPKERFSAEFPKEGPSILRIQQVVRGDSAAYFCASSQGTSVSYEQYFGPGTRLTVT.

This chain joins TRBV11-3 and TRBJ2-1, with 8 bases that match TRBD2. V was pared by 5 bases and J by 2 bases, with 5 bases of the junction left unmatched. The CDR3 runs 15 residues. Per germline, CDR1 SGHNT and CDR2 YENEEA. In nucleotides, the CDR3 is TGTGCCAGCAGCCCCCGGGGGGGACCCTACAATGAGCAGTTCTTC. Residues: CASSPRGGPYNEQFF.

With regard to this clone: Other DNA sequences in the sample encode the same CDR3. The CDR3 DNA follows: TGTGCCAGCAGCTTGGAGGGATCTGGGGCCAACGTCCTGACTTTC. It codes for CASSLEGSGANVLTF. J is TRBJ2-6 and V is TRBV5-8; no clear D gene. Germline lookup yields CDR1 SGHTS and CDR2 YDEGEE. CDR3 length: 15 residues. V was trimmed by 0 bases and J by 1 base, leaving 5 bases between them. The full variable domain, completed using reference TRBV5-8 and TRBJ2-6, is EAGVTQSPTHLIKTRGQQATLRCSPISGHTSVYWYQQALGLGLQFLLWYDEGEERNRGNFPPRFSGRQFPNYSSELNVNALELEDSALYLCASSLEGSGANVLTFGAGSRLTVL.

The chain has TRBV6-5 and TRBJ1-1, with 8 nucleotides matching TRBD1. J gave up 4 bases and V 9 bases, and 7 bases lay outside the gene matches. The CDR3 runs 13 residues. Germline assignment: CDR1 MNHEY and CDR2 SVGAGI. The CDR3 DNA is TGTGCCAGTAACAGGGGGTTGGGCACTGAAGCTTTCTTT. It is translated as CASNRGLGTEAFF.

The chain is built from TRBV19 and TRBJ2-1, with D unresolved. Trimming took off 7 bases at V and 7 bases at J, with 14 bases between the two ends. Per germline, CDR1 LNHDA and CDR2 SQIVND (reference sequence). This CDR3 comprises 13 residues. CDR3 DNA: TGTGCCAGTACTAATTTAGGCTCAAATGAGCAGTTCTTC. Its translation: CASTNLGSNEQFF.

The chain recombines TRBV9 with TRBJ2-2; tentative D call: TRBD2 (5 bases). There are 18 residues in the CDR3. Trimming took 0 bases from V and 5 from J, leaving 20 bases between them. Germline V gives CDR1 SGDLS, CDR2 YYNGEE. The CDR3 loop reads CASSVEAPGKTGTGELFF. The CDR3 bases are TGTGCCAGCAGCGTAGAGGCGCCGGGAAAGACGGGGACCGGGGAGCTGTTTTTT.

V gene TRBV18 combines with J gene TRBJ2-5, with 11 positions matching TRBD2. The germline V gene encodes CDR1 KGHSH and CDR2 LQKENI. V was pared by 2 bases and J by 4 bases, with 6 bases of the junction left unmatched. CDR3 length: 16 residues. CDR3 region: CASSPLGTSGIETQYF. Written as DNA, the CDR3 is TGTGCCAGCTCACCATTGGGGACTAGCGGTATAGAGACCCAGTACTTC.

This clone is a singleton in its sample. The rearrangement joins TRBV15 to TRBJ2-7; 12 nucleotides match TRBD2. The germline V gene encodes CDR1 LNHNV and CDR2 YYDKDF (reference sequence). J gave up 4 bases and V 5 bases, and 9 bases lay outside the gene matches. The CDR3 is 16 residues long. In DNA form, the CDR3 reads TGTGCCACCAGCGAGTCTTGGACTAGCGGGGTTTACGAGCAGTACTTC. Its protein is CATSESWTSGVYEQYF.

The chain couples TRBV28 to TRBJ2-7, with 8 bases aligning to TRBD2. Germline loops: CDR1 MDHEN, CDR2 SYDVKM. Losses at the gene ends were 8 bases for V and 1 base for J; bases not matched to a gene: 10. This CDR3 region has 15 residues. The CDR3 loop reads CASLGLAFTSYEQYF. DNA of the CDR3: TGTGCCAGCCTAGGACTAGCATTCACTTCCTACGAGCAGTACTTC.

Here the CDR3 reads CAWSAGVTEAFF. The DNA for the CDR3 is TGTGCCTGGAGTGCGGGGGTCACTGAAGCTTTCTTT. The chain links TRBV30 to TRBJ1-1; D might be TRBD1 (5 bases). Germline CDR1 and CDR2: GTSNPN and SVGIG (reference sequence). Trimming removed 1 base at V and 4 bases at J, with 7 bases between. This CDR3 spans 12 amino acids.

The chain links TRBV10-2 to TRBJ2-3; D is unclear. Deletions cut 2 bases from V and 7 bases from J, with 4 bases between. Germline V gene sequence: CDR1 WSHSY, CDR2 SAAADI. The CDR3 runs 11 residues. The CDR3: CASSETNTQYF. CDR3 bases: TGCGCCAGCAGTGAGACTAATACGCAGTATTTT.

This clone was detected only once. The gene calls are TRBV11-2 and TRBJ2-5; D is undetermined. CDR3 length equals 16 residues. Trimming shortened V by 2 bases and J by 0 bases, and 13 bases separated the two germline ends. Germline V gene lookup returns CDR1 SGHAT and CDR2 FQNNGV. CDR3 loop: CASSLRSLAYQETQYF. The CDR3 DNA is TGTGCCAGCAGCTTAAGATCACTGGCCTACCAAGAGACCCAGTACTTC.

The table lists this clone with a count of one. V usage is TRBV10-2 and J usage is TRBJ2-3, with D possibly matching TRBD1 (6 bases). Trimming cost V 4 bases and J 7 bases, with 15 bases left between them. Germline assignment: CDR1 WSHSY and CDR2 SAAADI. This CDR3 spans 14 amino acids. CDR3 nucleotides: TGCGCCAGCAGTGCCGAGGGGGTCGGATATACGCAGTATTTT. Protein product: CASSAEGVGYTQYF.

This chain uses TRBV28 with TRBJ1-5; perhaps TRBD1 as D (6 bases). V was trimmed by 7 bases and J by 5 bases, leaving 18 bases between them. This CDR3 has 15 residues. Germline values: CDR1 MDHEN, CDR2 SYDVKM. CDR3 amino acids: CASIPGGKGDQPQHF. The CDR3 DNA is TGTGCCAGCATCCCCGGGGGGAAGGGGGATCAGCCCCAGCATTTT.

To note about this clone: Different DNA sequences within this sample yield the same CDR3. V is TRBV18 and J is TRBJ1-1; the match to TRBD1 covers 8 bases. V was clipped by 2 bases and J by 3 bases; unmatched bases: 5. Germline CDR1 reads KGHSH; CDR2 reads LQKENI. The CDR3 spans 15 residues. The CDR3 reads CASSPRQGSDTEAFF. CDR3 bases: TGTGCCAGCTCACCAAGACAGGGGTCCGACACTGAAGCTTTCTTT.

The chain carries TRBV7-2 and TRBJ1-1; tentatively, D is TRBD1 (6 bases). CDR3 length: 15 amino acids. Per germline, CDR1 SGHTA and CDR2 FQGNSA. Between the trimmed V and J ends, which lost 1 base and 5 bases, there was a span of 14 bases. This CDR3 is CASSLVVGGLTEAFF. Written as DNA, the CDR3 is TGTGCCAGCAGCTTAGTAGTAGGGGGTCTAACTGAAGCTTTCTTT.

The chain combines TRBV5-6 with TRBJ2-7, with D perhaps given as TRBD1 or TRBD2 (5 bases each). From germline, CDR1 is SGHDT and CDR2 YYEEEE. V was trimmed by 6 bases and J by 0 bases, leaving 16 bases between them. The CDR3 sequence is 15 residues long. CDR3 nucleotides: TGTGCCAGCAAATTAGGGACCTCCAGCTCCTACGAGCAGTACTTC. It translates to CASKLGTSSSYEQYF. The full variable domain, completed using reference TRBV5-6 and TRBJ2-7, is DAGVTQSPTHLIKTRGQQVTLRCSPKSGHDTVSWYQQALGQGPQFIFQYYEEEERQRGNFPDRFSGHQFPNYSSELNVNALLLGDSALYLCASKLGTSSSYEQYFGPGTRLTVT.

This clone has more than one count but fewer than ten. Other nucleotide sequences in the sample specify the same CDR3. The chain links TRBV7-9 to TRBJ1-1, with 9 bases fitting TRBD1. The CDR3 covers 15 residues. With V trimmed by 1 base and J by 5 bases, 5 bases remained unmatched. CDR1 and CDR2 from the germline V gene are SEHNR and FQNEAQ (reference sequence). This CDR3 reads CASSLGTGGNTEAFF. DNA for the CDR3: TGTGCCAGCAGCTTAGGTACAGGGGGCAATACTGAAGCTTTCTTT.

The J gene is TRBJ2-7, the V gene TRBV19, with 7 nucleotides matching TRBD1. CDR1 is LNHDA and CDR2 is SQIVND in the germline V gene (reference sequence). V was pared by 3 bases and J by 0 bases, with 8 bases of the junction left unmatched. The CDR3 runs 16 residues. CDR3 region: CASSISATGPSYEQYF. The CDR3 DNA is TGTGCCAGTAGTATTTCGGCGACAGGGCCCTCCTACGAGCAGTACTTC.

V usage is TRBV27 and J usage is TRBJ2-3; 7 positions match TRBD1. Per the germline V gene, CDR1 is MNHEY and CDR2 is SMNVEV (reference sequence). V lost 8 bases and J lost 3; bases outside the gene matches: 14. This CDR3 is 16 amino acids long. As DNA, the CDR3 is TGTGCCAGCGCCCGGGACAGATCAGTTATTACAGATACGCAGTATTTT. This sequence encodes CASARDRSVITDTQYF.

J is TRBJ2-3 and V is TRBV5-1, with 7 nucleotides matching TRBD2. The CDR3 totals 15 residues. The V gene's germline CDR1 is SGHRS and CDR2 YFSETQ. The junction had 9 bases not matched to a gene; V was cut back by 5 bases and J by 3 bases. In nucleotides, the CDR3 is TGCGCCAGCAGGGAACGGGGGGTCATGACAGATACGCAGTATTTT. This encodes CASRERGVMTDTQYF. The full variable domain, its missing parts supplied by reference TRBV5-1 and TRBJ2-3, is KAGVTQTPRYLIKTRGQQVTLSCSPISGHRSVSWYQQTPGQGLQFLFEYFSETQRNKGNFPGRFSGRQFSNSRSEMNVSTLELGDSALYLCASRERGVMTDTQYFGPGTRLTVL.

In regard to this clone: The same CDR3 also results from other DNA sequences found in this sample. V and J are TRBV20-1 and TRBJ2-1; D ambiguous. Trimming left V 2 bases short and J 8 bases short, with 4 bases between. The germline V gene has CDR1 DFQATT and CDR2 SNEGSKA (reference sequence). CDR3 length: 10 residues. CDR3: CSARRDEQFF. The CDR3 DNA is TGCAGTGCTAGAAGGGATGAGCAGTTCTTC.

The V and J genes are TRBV5-5 and TRBJ1-1; no clear D gene. This CDR3 is built from 14 residues. The V end lost 4 bases, the J end lost 0 bases, and 10 bases lay between the germline ends. Germline CDR1 and CDR2: SGHKS and YYEKEE (reference sequence). The CDR3 bases are TGTGCCAGCAGCGTTTTATCAGTGAACACTGAAGCTTTCTTT. Protein product: CASSVLSVNTEAFF.